These 4 T cell receptor beta chains share one sample of origin, sequenced in a study of cytomegalovirus exposure and HLA in healthy donors. Primers for the PCR totalled 60 Vbeta and 13 Jbeta. Using immunoSEQ multiplex PCR, the repertoire was profiled, and TCRdb retains in-frame clones only, with some absent. Of approximately 120,000 clones in the sample, over 70% were seen once. The specimen was PBMCs. These TCRs come from a man in his thirties or forties in good health and CMV-seronegative.

The gene calls are TRBV18 and TRBJ2-7, with 7 nucleotides matching TRBD1. CDR1 is KGHSH and CDR2 is LQKENI in the germline V gene. This CDR3 is 16 amino acids long. The junction had 16 bases not matched to a gene; V was cut back by 5 bases and J by 6 bases. The CDR3 loop reads CASSYLGTGVGREQYF. The CDR3 region has the DNA TGTGCCAGCTCATATCTGGGCACAGGGGTAGGTCGCGAGCAGTACTTC.

The gene calls are TRBV21-1 and TRBJ2-2; TRBD1 is the table's D call, not checked against the DNA. TRBV21-1 represents a pseudogene. The CDR3 length is 14 residues. CDR3 region: CASSNTMNTGELFF. The CDR3 nucleotides are TGTGCCAGCAGCAACACAATGAACACCGGGGAGCTGTTTTTT.

The chain carries TRBV7-9 and TRBJ2-7; no reliable D call. Germline-derived CDR1 and CDR2 are SEHNR and FQNEAQ (reference sequence). V shed 6 bases and J shed 5 bases, with 14 bases lying between them. The CDR3 length is 13 residues. Here the CDR3 DNA reads TGTGCCAGCAGACCCGGCACAGCAGACGAGCAGTACTTC. It is translated as CASRPGTADEQYF.

The chain joins TRBV30 to TRBJ1-2, with 9 nucleotides matching TRBD1. This CDR3 is built from 15 residues. V gave up 1 base and J gave up 2 bases; unmatched junction bases: 5. CDR1 GTSNPN and CDR2 SVGIG come from the germline V gene (reference sequence). For the CDR3, the DNA is TGTGCCTGGAGTGCCCCCGGACAGGGGAACTATGGCTACACCTTC. The encoded protein is CAWSAPGQGNYGYTF.